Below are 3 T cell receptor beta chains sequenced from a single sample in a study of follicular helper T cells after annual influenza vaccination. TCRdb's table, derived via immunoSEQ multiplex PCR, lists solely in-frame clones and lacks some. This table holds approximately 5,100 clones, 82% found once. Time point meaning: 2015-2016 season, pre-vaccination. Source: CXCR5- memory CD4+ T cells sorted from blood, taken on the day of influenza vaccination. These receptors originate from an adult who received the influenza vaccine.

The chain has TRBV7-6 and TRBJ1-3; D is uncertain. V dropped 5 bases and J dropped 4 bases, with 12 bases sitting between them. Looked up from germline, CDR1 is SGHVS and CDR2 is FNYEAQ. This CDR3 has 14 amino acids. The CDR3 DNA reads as TGTGCCAGCAGCCCGAACAGTGCCGGAAACACCATATATTTT. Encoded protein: CASSPNSAGNTIYF.

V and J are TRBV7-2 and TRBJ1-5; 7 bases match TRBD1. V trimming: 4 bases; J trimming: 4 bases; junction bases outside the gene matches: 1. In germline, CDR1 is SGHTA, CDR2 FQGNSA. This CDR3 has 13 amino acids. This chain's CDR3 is CASSSRGNQPQHF. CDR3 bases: TGTGCCAGCAGCTCCAGGGGGAATCAGCCCCAGCATTTT.

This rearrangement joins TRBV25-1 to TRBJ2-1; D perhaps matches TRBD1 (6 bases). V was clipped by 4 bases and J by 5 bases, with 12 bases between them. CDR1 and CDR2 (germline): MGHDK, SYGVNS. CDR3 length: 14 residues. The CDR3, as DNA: TGTGCCAGCAGTGGCTTTACAGGGAACAATGAGCAGTTCTTC. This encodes CASSGFTGNNEQFF.